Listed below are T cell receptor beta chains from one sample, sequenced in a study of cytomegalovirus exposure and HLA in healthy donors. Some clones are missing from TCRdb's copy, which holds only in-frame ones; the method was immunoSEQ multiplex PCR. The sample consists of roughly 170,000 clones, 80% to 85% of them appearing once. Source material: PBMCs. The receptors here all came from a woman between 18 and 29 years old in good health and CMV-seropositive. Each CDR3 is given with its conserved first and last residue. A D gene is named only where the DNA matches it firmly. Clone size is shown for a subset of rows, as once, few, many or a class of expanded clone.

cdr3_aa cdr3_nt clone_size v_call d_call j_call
CASSHVSGGPGELFF TGTGCCAGCAGTCACGTGTCGGGGGGGCCTGGGGAGCTGTTTTTT . TRBV6-1 TRBD2 TRBJ2-2
CATSRGSRQGSNEQYF TGTGCCACCAGCAGAGGTTCGAGACAGGGCTCCAACGAGCAGTACTTC . TRBV15 TRBD1 TRBJ2-7
CASSQDQQGYEKLFF TGTGCCAGCAGCCAAGATCAACAGGGGTATGAAAAACTGTTTTTT . TRBV14 TRBD1 TRBJ1-4
CATSEGHHQPQHF TGTGCCACCAGCGAGGGACACCATCAGCCCCAGCATTTT . TRBV15 . TRBJ1-5
CASSVSGGHGTDTQYF TGTGCCAGTAGTGTGTCCGGGGGGCACGGAACAGATACGCAGTATTTT . TRBV19 . TRBJ2-3
CASSDRLAGVEQYF TGTGCCAGCAGTGACCGACTAGCGGGGGTCGAGCAGTACTTC . TRBV6-1 TRBD2 TRBJ2-7
CASSTTSGGLQETQYF TGTGCCAGCAGCACAACTAGCGGGGGCCTTCAAGAGACCCAGTACTTC . TRBV9 TRBD2 TRBJ2-5
CASSETGRRGYTF TGTGCCAGCAGTGAAACAGGGCGACGCGGCTACACCTTC . TRBV6-1 . TRBJ1-2
CASSMGDRRLNTEAFF TGTGCCAGTAGTATGGGGGACAGGAGATTGAACACTGAAGCTTTCTTT . TRBV19 TRBD1 TRBJ1-1
CASSFVLGTEAYNEQFF TGTGCCAGCAGCTTCGTCTTGGGGACTGAAGCCTACAATGAGCAGTTCTTC few TRBV7-9 . TRBJ2-1
CATRDGTNPWVAQYF TGTGCCACCAGGGACGGGACTAATCCGTGGGTAGCCCAGTACTTC . TRBV27 TRBD2 TRBJ2-5